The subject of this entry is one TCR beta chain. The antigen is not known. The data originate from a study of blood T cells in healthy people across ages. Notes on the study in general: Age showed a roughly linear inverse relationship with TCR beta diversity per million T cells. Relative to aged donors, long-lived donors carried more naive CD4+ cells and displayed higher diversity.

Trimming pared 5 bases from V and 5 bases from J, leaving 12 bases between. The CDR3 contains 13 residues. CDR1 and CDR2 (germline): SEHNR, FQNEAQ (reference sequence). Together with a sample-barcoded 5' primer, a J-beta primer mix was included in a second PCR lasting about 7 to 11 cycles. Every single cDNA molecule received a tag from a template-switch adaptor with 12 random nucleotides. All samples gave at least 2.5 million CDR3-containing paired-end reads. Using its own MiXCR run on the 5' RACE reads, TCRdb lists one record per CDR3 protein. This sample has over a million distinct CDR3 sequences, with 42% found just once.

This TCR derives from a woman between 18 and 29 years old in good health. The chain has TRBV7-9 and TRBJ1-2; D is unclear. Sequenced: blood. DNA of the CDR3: TGTGCCAGCAGCCCCTTGGCCGGTTATGGCTACACCTTC. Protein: CASSPLAGYGYTF.